This T cell receptor beta chain comes out of a study of identical twins. Healthy Caucasians alone served as donors. The CDR3 is made up of 14 amino acids. V was clipped by 1 base and J by 2 bases, with 10 bases between them. Germline CDR1 reads GTSNPN; CDR2 reads SVGIG (reference sequence). cDNA molecules carried unique molecular identifiers, and template switching added a universal primer site. TCRdb processed the 5' RACE reads anew with MiXCR; each CDR3 protein has one entry. The sample consists of about 190,000 distinct CDR3 sequences, roughly 15% of them appearing once. This clonotype was found a few times. The sample also formed part of further work on T cells expressing NK-cell markers.

The sequenced sample was CD8+ T cells sorted from blood. This chain uses TRBV30 with TRBJ2-3; perhaps TRBD2 as D (5 bases). The TCR sequence derives from a woman aged 18 to 35 in good health. The CDR3 is CAWSGGSATDTQYF. CDR3 bases: TGTGCCTGGAGTGGAGGGTCGGCCACAGATACGCAGTATTTT.